This paragraph covers one T cell receptor (beta chain) sequence. J lost 0 bases, V lost 4 bases, and 9 bases had no gene match. The CDR3 covers 18 residues. Per germline, CDR1 MGHRA and CDR2 YSYEKL. The data originate from a study of blood T cell repertoires in COVID-19. Across the study: The study drew acute and convalescent COVID-19 samples from the United States, Italy and Spain. In each case, the material was cDNA or gDNA derived from T cells, B-cell-depleted T cells, or PBMCs.

Per the authors' pipeline: The authors estimated nucleated cell counts from reference gene primer amplification. The assay was immunoSEQ multiplex PCR, and TCRdb's table has in-frame clones only and misses some. The V and J calls and the clone size are those of that table, but D and trimming were determined from the DNA. Of about 73,000 clones listed, approximately 80% were seen once; the top ten hold roughly 2.5%. Sequencing was done on a sample of peripheral blood. The chain carries TRBV4-1 and TRBJ2-6, with 7 bases aligning to TRBD1. The origin of this receptor is a man older than 75 with active or convalescent COVID-19. DNA of the CDR3: TGCGCCAGCAGCCCCTGGGACAGCCTATACTCTGGGGCCAACGTCCTGACTTTC. Its protein is CASSPWDSLYSGANVLTF.